Detailed here is one T cell receptor (beta chain). Deletions cut 1 base from V and 7 bases from J, with 14 bases between. The CDR3 runs 15 residues. Per the germline V gene, CDR1 is MGHDK and CDR2 is SYGVNS. The sample is drawn from a study of blood T cell repertoires in COVID-19. About the study: Acute and convalescent COVID-19 samples came from the United States, Italy and Spain. T cells, B-cell-depleted T cells, or PBMCs provided the cDNA or gDNA that served as material.

Original processing methods: Reference gene primer amplification in the assay estimated nucleated cell counts. The data were produced by immunoSEQ multiplex PCR, yet TCRdb's version contains in-frame clones alone and is incomplete. Clonal size and the V and J genes are those of that table, whereas D and trimming came from the DNA. Found here are 130,000 or so clones, roughly 69% of them singletons; the top ten hold around 2%. The clonotype was recovered from a woman aged 70-85 years with acute or convalescent COVID-19. This chain joins TRBV25-1 and TRBJ2-1, with unresolved D. Sequencing was carried out using peripheral blood. The DNA of the CDR3 is TGTGCCAGCAGTGAATTGCCATCAGAATATAATGAGCAGTTCTTC. Protein sequence: CASSELPSEYNEQFF. The full variable domain, in which reference TRBV25-1 and TRBJ2-1 provide the parts outside the CDR3, is EADIYQTPRYLVIGTGKKITLECSQTMGHDKMYWYQQDPGMELHLIHYSYGVNSTEKGDLSSESTVSRIRTEHFPLTLESARPSHTSQYLCASSELPSEYNEQFFGPGTRLTVL.